These 11 T cell receptor beta chains share one sample of origin, sequenced in a study of blood T cell repertoires in COVID-19 (dated by TCRdb to the early 2020s). To prepare the library, the immunoSEQ multiplex PCR assay was applied. This is the immuneACCESS table as TCRdb keeps it, with only in-frame sequences that have V and J called. A part of the clones is gone; compared with another copy, unresolved V genes explain less than half, and the rest is unexplained. Present in this sample are almost 400,000 clones, 80% to 90% of which were seen just once. Jointly, the top ten make up approximately 2.4% of the sample. Sequencing used peripheral blood. The receptors stem from an older woman with COVID-19, enrolled during active disease.

This chain uses TRBV7-2 with TRBJ1-6; 10 bases line up with TRBD1. Germline assignment: CDR1 SGHTA and CDR2 FQGNSA. This CDR3 is 15 amino acids long. J was trimmed by 9 bases and V by 4 bases; bases with no gene match: 6. The CDR3 region has the DNA TGTGCCAGCAGCTACCTCGGGACAGGGGTTTCACCCCTCCACTTT. Amino acids: CASSYLGTGVSPLHF.

V is TRBV2 and J is TRBJ1-2; D may be TRBD1 (5 bases). Germline V gene data show CDR1 as SNHLY and CDR2 as FYNNEI. V lost 1 base and J 6 bases, leaving 18 bases between the germline ends. This CDR3 contains 16 residues. The CDR3 is CASSEVTPRGENGYTF. The CDR3 DNA sequence: TGTGCCAGCAGTGAAGTCACACCCCGGGGGGAGAATGGCTACACCTTC.

The rearrangement links TRBV2 to TRBJ1-5, with 7 bases that match TRBD1. V gave up 4 bases and J gave up 0 bases; unmatched junction bases: 6. The CDR3 is 16 residues long. Looked up from germline, CDR1 is SNHLY and CDR2 is FYNNEI. Here the CDR3 DNA reads TGTGCCAGCAGTGCCCGGACAGGAAATAGCAATCAGCCCCAGCATTTT. It codes for CASSARTGNSNQPQHF. Using reference TRBV2 and TRBJ1-5 for the parts outside the CDR3, the full variable domain is EPEVTQTPSHQVTQMGQEVILRCVPISNHLYFYWYRQILGQKVEFLVSFYNNEISEKSEIFDDQFSVERPDGSNFTLKIRSTKLEDSAMYFCASSARTGNSNQPQHFGDGTRLSIL.

The chain uses TRBV27 and TRBJ2-5, with TRBD1 matching 9 bases. Per the germline V gene, CDR1 is MNHEY and CDR2 is SMNVEV (reference sequence). Losses at the gene ends were 2 bases for V and 4 bases for J; bases not matched to a gene: 2. The CDR3 loop spans 14 amino acids. The CDR3 reads CASSLVTGGETQYF. CDR3 DNA sequence: TGTGCCAGCAGTTTAGTGACAGGGGGAGAGACCCAGTACTTC.

On this clone itself: This may be a read error: a much more frequent sequence differs by one nucleotide. The sample has other DNA sequences that encode this CDR3 too. The J gene is TRBJ1-2, the V gene TRBV5-1, with D hard to call. Deletions cut 0 bases from V and 2 bases from J, with 5 bases between. This CDR3 has 13 amino acids. Germline V gene lookup returns CDR1 SGHRS and CDR2 YFSETQ. The CDR3 sequence is CASSLDRNYGYTF. For the CDR3, the DNA is TGCGCCAGCAGCTTGGACAGAAACTATGGCTACACCTTC.

This chain joins TRBV3-1 (or the pseudogene TRBV3-2) and TRBJ2-1; TRBD1 matches at 7 bases. The CDR3 spans 16 residues. In germline, CDR1 is LGHDT, CDR2 YNNKEL (reference sequence). V trimming: 4 bases; J trimming: 8 bases; junction bases outside the gene matches: 14. The CDR3 here is CASSRQAQGYLDEQFF. CDR3 nucleotide sequence: TGTGCCAGCAGCCGGCAAGCACAGGGGTATTTGGATGAGCAGTTCTTC.

The chain couples TRBV6-5 to TRBJ1-5; D ambiguous. Germline V gene data show CDR1 as MNHEY and CDR2 as SVGAGI. Trimming pared 0 bases from V and 6 bases from J, leaving 9 bases between. The CDR3 length is 14 residues. This CDR3 reads CASSYSRHVQPQHF. For the CDR3, the DNA is TGTGCCAGCAGTTACTCTAGACATGTTCAGCCCCAGCATTTT.

The chain recombines TRBV7-6 with TRBJ1-1; TRBD1 is a possible D gene (6 bases). The CDR3 covers 15 residues. Trimming left V 8 bases short and J 1 base short, with 17 bases between. Germline values: CDR1 SGHVS, CDR2 FNYEAQ. The CDR3 DNA reads TGTGCCAGCCGCCTGATGGGGGCAGCGAACACTGAAGCTTTCTTT. Translating gives CASRLMGAANTEAFF.

The chain employs TRBV2 and TRBJ1-6, with 9 bases matching TRBD1. Per germline, CDR1 SNHLY and CDR2 FYNNEI. The V and J ends lost 6 bases and 7 bases, in that order; junction bases with no gene match: 7. The CDR3 is 15 residues long. CDR3 bases: TGTGCCAGCAGCAGGACAGGGGAGAGGAATTCACCCCTCCACTTT. Protein: CASSRTGERNSPLHF.

This clone was seen only a few times. The V call is TRBV5-8, the J call TRBJ2-7, with D possibly TRBD2 on 5 matching bases. This CDR3 comprises 13 residues. Deletions cut 3 bases from V and 5 bases from J, with 12 bases between. Germline V CDR1 and CDR2: SGHTS, YDEGEE. CDR3 DNA: TGTGCCAGCAGCTCCGGGATGTCTCACGAGCAGTACTTC. Encoded protein: CASSSGMSHEQYF.

This chain connects TRBV29-1 to TRBJ1-1, with a tentative D call TRBD1 (5 bases). This CDR3 has 14 residues. Trimming took off 6 bases at V and 1 base at J, with 15 bases between the two ends. Germline CDR1 is SQVTM and CDR2 is ANQGSEA. The CDR3 nucleotides read TGCAGCGTCGTCGGGCAGGGAGGGAACACTGAAGCTTTCTTT. Translating gives CSVVGQGGNTEAFF.